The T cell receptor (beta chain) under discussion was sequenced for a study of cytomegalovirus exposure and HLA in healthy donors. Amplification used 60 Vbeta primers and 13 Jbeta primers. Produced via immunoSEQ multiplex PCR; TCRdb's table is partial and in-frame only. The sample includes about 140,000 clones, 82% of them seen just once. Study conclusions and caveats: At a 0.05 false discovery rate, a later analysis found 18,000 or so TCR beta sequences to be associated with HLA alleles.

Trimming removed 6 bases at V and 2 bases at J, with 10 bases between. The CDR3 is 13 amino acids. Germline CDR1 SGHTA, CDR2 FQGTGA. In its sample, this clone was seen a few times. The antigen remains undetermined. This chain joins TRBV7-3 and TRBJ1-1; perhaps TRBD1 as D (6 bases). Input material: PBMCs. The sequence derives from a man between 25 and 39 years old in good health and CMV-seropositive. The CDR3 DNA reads TGTGCCAGCAGGCTACAGGGAAACACTGAAGCTTTCTTT. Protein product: CASRLQGNTEAFF. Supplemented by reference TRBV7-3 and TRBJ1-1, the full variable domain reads GAGVSQTPSNKVTEKGKYVELRCDPISGHTALYWYRQSLGQGPEFLIYFQGTGAADDSGLPNDRFFAVRPEGSVSTLKIQRTERGDSAVYLCASRLQGNTEAFFGQGTRLTVV.